This T cell receptor beta chain was profiled in a study of blood T cell repertoires in COVID-19. In germline, CDR1 is LNHDA, CDR2 SQIVND (reference sequence). V was pared by 7 bases and J by 6 bases, with 21 bases between. CDR3 length equals 15 residues. In the authors' workflow: Reference gene primer amplification yielded estimated nucleated cell counts. The repertoire was sequenced with immunoSEQ multiplex PCR; TCRdb's copy has only in-frame clones and lacks some. D and trimming were read from the DNA, whereas the V and J calls and clone size are those reported in that table. The sample holds 150,000 or so clones, 70% to 85% seen once.

The sequenced sample was peripheral blood. The clonotype was recovered from a woman in her fifties or sixties in a cohort sampled during active or convalescent COVID-19. J is TRBJ1-1 and V is TRBV19; D uncertain. This CDR3 is CASNEAEFAGSEAFF. DNA of the CDR3: TGTGCCAGTAATGAGGCAGAATTTGCGGGATCTGAAGCTTTCTTT.